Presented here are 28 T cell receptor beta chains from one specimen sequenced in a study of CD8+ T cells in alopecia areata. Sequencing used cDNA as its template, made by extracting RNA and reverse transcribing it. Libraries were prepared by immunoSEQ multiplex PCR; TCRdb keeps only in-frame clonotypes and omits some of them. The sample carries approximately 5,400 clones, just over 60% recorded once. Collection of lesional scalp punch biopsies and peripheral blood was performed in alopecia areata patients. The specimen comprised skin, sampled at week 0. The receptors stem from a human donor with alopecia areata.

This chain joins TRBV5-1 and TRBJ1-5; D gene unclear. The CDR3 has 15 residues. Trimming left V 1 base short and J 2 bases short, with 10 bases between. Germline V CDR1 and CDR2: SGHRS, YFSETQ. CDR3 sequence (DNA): TGCGCCAGCAGCTTGTGGGGTGAGGGCAATCAGCCCCAGCATTTT. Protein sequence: CASSLWGEGNQPQHF.

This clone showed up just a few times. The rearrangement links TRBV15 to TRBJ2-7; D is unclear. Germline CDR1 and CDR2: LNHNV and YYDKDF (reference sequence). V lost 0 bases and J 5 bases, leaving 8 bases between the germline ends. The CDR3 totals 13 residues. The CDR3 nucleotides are TGTGCCACCAGCAGAGATTATCGCCACGAGCAGTACTTC. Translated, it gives CATSRDYRHEQYF.

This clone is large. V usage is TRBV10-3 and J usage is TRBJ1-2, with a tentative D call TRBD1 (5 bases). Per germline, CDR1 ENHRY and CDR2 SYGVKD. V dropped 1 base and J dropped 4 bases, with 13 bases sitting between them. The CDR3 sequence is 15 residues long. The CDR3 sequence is CAISEWAGRPYGYTF. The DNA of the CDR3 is TGTGCCATCAGTGAGTGGGCAGGGAGGCCCTATGGCTACACCTTC.

The CDR3 protein is CASSPKGGRTEAFF. DNA of the CDR3: TGTGCCAGCAGCCCCAAAGGGGGGAGGACTGAAGCTTTCTTT. The rearrangement joins TRBV7-9 to TRBJ1-1; weak D call: TRBD1 (6 bases). V dropped 5 bases and J dropped 5 bases, with 15 bases sitting between them. CDR3 length: 14 amino acids. Germline V lookup: CDR1 SEHNR, CDR2 FQNEAQ (reference sequence). The whole variable domain, remainder taken from reference TRBV7-9 and TRBJ1-1, is DTGVSQNPRHKITKRGQNVTFRCDPISEHNRLYWYRQTLGQGPEFLTYFQNEAQLEKSRLLSDRFSAERPKGSFSTLEIQRTEQGDSAMYLCASSPKGGRTEAFFGQGTRLTVV.

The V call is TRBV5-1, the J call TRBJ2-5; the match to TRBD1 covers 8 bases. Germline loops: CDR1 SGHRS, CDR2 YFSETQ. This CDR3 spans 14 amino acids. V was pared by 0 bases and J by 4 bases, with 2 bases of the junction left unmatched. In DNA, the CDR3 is TGCGCCAGCAGCTTGGCCGACAGGGGAGAGACCCAGTACTTC. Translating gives CASSLADRGETQYF.

This CDR3 is CASSQGSSLNEQFF. The CDR3 DNA reads TGTGCCAGCTCACAGGGGTCTTCATTGAATGAGCAGTTCTTC. V is TRBV18 and J is TRBJ2-1, with D perhaps matching TRBD1 (5 bases). The V gene's germline CDR1 is KGHSH and CDR2 LQKENI. The V end was cut by 4 bases, the J end by 7 bases, with 14 bases between. CDR3 length: 14 residues.

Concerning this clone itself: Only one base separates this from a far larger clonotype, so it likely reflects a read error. This chain's CDR3 is CASSLGAGGTSWEAFF. The CDR3, as DNA: TGTGCCAGCAGCTTGGGGGCAGGGGGTACTTCATGGGAAGCTTTCTTT. This chain connects TRBV5-6 to TRBJ1-1, with TRBD1 identical over 7 bases. The germline V gene encodes CDR1 SGHDT and CDR2 YYEEEE. V lost 0 bases to trimming and J lost 8 bases; unmatched junction nucleotides: 13. The CDR3 is made up of 16 amino acids.

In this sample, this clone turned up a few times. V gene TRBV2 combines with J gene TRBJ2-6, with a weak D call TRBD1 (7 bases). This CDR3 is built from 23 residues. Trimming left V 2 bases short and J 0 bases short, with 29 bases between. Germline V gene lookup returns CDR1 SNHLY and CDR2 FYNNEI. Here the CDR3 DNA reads TGTGCCAGCAGTGAATGGGGAGACAGGGACTGGATCCATTACAGCTCTGGGGCCAACGTCCTGACTTTC. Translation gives CASSEWGDRDWIHYSSGANVLTF.

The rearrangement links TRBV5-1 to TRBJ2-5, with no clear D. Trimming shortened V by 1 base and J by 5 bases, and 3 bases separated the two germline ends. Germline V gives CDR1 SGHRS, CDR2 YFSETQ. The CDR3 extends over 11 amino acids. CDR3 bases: TGCGCCAGCAGCTTGTCCGAGACCCAGTACTTC. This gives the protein CASSLSETQYF.

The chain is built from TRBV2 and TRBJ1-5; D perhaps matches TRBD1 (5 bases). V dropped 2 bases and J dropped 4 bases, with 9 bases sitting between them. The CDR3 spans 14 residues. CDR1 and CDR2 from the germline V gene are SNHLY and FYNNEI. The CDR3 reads CASSETGANQPQHF. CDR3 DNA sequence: TGTGCCAGCAGTGAAACTGGGGCGAATCAGCCCCAGCATTTT.

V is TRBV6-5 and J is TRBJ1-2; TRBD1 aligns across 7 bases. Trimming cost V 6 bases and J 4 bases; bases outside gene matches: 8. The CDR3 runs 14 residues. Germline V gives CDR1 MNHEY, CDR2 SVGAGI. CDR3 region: CASRDPGQSYGYTF. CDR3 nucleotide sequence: TGTGCCAGCAGAGACCCGGGACAGTCCTATGGCTACACCTTC.

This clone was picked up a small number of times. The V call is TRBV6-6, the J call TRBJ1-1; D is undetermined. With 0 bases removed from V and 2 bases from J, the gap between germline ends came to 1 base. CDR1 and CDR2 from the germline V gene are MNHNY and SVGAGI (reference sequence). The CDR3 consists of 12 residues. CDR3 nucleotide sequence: TGTGCCAGCAGTTACTCCAACACTGAAGCTTTCTTT. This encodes CASSYSNTEAFF.

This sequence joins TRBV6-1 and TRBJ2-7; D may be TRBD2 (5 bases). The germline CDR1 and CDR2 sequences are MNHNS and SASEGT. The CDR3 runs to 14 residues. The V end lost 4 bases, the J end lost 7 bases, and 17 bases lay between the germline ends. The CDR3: CASSVSMASGEQYF. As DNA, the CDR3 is TGTGCCAGCAGTGTCAGCATGGCCTCGGGGGAGCAGTACTTC.

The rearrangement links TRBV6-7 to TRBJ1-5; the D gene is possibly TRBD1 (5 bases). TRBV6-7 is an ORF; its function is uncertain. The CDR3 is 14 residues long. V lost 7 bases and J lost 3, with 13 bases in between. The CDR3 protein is CASTWDPLNQPQHF. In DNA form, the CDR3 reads TGTGCCAGCACTTGGGACCCACTCAATCAGCCCCAGCATTTT.

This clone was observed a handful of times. This chain's CDR3 is CASSPFGLASTDTQYF. CDR3 DNA sequence: TGTGCCAGTAGTCCCTTCGGACTCGCTAGCACAGATACGCAGTATTTT. The rearrangement joins TRBV19 to TRBJ2-3; possible D gene TRBD2, 5 bases. CDR1 LNHDA and CDR2 SQIVND come from the germline V gene (reference sequence). The CDR3 runs to 16 residues. The V end was cut by 5 bases, the J end by 0 bases, with 15 bases between.

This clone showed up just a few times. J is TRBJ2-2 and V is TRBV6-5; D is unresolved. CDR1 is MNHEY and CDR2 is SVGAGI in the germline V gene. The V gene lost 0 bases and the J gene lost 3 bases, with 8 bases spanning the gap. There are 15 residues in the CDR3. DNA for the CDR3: TGTGCCAGCAGTTACTCGTACAGTCACACCGGGGAGCTGTTTTTT. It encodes CASSYSYSHTGELFF.

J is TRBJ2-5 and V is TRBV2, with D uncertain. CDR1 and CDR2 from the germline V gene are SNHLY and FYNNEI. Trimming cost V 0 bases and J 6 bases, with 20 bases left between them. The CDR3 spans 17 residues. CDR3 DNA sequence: TGTGCCAGCAGTGAAGCCCACGTCAGTTCCCTGATGAAGACCCAGTACTTC. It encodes CASSEAHVSSLMKTQYF.

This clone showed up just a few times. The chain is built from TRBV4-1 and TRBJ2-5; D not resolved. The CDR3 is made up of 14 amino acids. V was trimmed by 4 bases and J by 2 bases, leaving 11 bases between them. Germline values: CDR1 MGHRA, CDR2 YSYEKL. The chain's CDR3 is CASSPTRRQETQYF. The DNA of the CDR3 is TGCGCCAGCAGCCCAACTCGGCGGCAAGAGACCCAGTACTTC.

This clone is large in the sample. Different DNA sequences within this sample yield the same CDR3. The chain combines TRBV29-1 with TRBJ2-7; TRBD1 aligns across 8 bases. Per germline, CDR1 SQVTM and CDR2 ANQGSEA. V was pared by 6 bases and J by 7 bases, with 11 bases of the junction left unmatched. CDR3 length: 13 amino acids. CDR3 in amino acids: CSVTGAIYGEQYF. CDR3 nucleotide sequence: TGCAGCGTGACAGGGGCGATCTACGGGGAGCAGTACTTC.

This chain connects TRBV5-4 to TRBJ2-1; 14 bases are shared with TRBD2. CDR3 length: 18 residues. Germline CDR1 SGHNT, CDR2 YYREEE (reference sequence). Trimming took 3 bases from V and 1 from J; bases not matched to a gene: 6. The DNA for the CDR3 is TGTGCCAGCAGCTCCGGGACTAGCGGGGGCCCTTCCTACAATGAGCAGTTCTTC. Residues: CASSSGTSGGPSYNEQFF. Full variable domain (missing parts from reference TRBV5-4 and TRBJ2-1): ETGVTQSPTHLIKTRGQQVTLRCSSQSGHNTVSWYQQALGQGPQFIFQYYREEENGRGNFPPRFSGLQFPNYSSELNVNALELDDSALYLCASSSGTSGGPSYNEQFFGPGTRLTVL.

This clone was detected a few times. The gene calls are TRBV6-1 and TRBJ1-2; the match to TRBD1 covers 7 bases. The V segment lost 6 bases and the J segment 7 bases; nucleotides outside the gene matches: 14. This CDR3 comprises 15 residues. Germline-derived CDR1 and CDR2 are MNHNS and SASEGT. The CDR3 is CASSPNRGRKFGYTF. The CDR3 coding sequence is TGTGCCAGCAGCCCAAACAGGGGCCGGAAGTTTGGCTACACCTTC.

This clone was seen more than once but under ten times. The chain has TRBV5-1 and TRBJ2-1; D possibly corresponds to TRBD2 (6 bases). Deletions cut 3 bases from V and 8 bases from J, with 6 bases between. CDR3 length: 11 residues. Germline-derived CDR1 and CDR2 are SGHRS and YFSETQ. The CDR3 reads CASSSGDEQFF. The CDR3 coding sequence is TGCGCCAGCAGCTCGGGGGATGAGCAGTTCTTC.

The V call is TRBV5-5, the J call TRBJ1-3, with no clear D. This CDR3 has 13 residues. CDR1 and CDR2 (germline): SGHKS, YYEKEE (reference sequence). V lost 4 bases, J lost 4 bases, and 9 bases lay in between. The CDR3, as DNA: TGTGCCAGCAGCCGGACGGACGGAAACACCATATATTTT. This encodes CASSRTDGNTIYF.

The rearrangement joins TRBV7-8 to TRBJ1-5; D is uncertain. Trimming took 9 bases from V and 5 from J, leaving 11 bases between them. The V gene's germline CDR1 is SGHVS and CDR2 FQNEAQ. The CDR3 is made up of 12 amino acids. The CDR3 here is CASGSRHQPQHF. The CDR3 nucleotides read TGTGCCAGTGGGTCCAGGCATCAGCCCCAGCATTTT. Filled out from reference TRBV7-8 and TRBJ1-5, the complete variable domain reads GAGVSQSPRYKVAKRGQDVALRCDPISGHVSLFWYQQALGQGPEFLTYFQNEAQLDKSGLPSDRFFAERPEGSVSTLKIQRTQQEDSAVYLCASGSRHQPQHFGDGTRLSIL.

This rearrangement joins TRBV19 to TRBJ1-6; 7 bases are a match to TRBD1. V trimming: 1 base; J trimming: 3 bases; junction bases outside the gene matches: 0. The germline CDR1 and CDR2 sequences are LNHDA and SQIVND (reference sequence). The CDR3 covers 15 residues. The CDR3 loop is CASSIAGGYNSPLHF. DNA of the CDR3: TGTGCCAGTAGTATAGCAGGGGGCTATAATTCACCCCTCCACTTT.

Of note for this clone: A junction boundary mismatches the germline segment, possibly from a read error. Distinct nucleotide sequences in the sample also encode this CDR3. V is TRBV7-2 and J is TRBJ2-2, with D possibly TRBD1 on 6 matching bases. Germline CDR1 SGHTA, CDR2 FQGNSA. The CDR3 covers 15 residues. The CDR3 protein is CASSKQGPNTGELFF. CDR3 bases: TGTGCCAGCAGCAAACAGGGTCCGAACACCGGAGAGCTGTTTTTT.

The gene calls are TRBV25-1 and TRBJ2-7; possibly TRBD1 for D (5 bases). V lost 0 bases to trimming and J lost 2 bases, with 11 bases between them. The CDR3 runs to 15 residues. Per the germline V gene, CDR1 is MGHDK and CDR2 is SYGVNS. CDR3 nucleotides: TGTGCCAGCAGTGAATATGACAGCAGACCCTACGAGCAGTACTTC. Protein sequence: CASSEYDSRPYEQYF.

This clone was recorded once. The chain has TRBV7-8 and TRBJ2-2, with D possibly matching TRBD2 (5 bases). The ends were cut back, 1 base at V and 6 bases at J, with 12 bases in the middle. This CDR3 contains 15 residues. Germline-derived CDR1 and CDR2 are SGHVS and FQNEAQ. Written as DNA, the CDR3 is TGTGCCAGCAGCTTAGTAGCGTCTGAGGCCGGGGAGCTGTTTTTT. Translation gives CASSLVASEAGELFF.